Following are 27 T cell receptor beta chains from one sample sequenced in a study of CD8 T cells in ankylosing spondylitis. Antigens of these TCRs are unknown. MiXCR was run by TCRdb on the 5' RACE reads, yielding one entry per CDR3 protein. The sample includes some 800,000 distinct CDR3 sequences, roughly 10% seen only once; the top ten take 0.51%. Study-wide results and limits: About 8 highly homologous variants made up a TCR beta motif, and this motif appeared characteristic of ankylosing spondylitis blood.

Material for sequencing was blood, either unsorted or a sorted T cell fraction (not recorded which). These receptors all come from a male donor with ankylosing spondylitis.

This clonotype was found a few times. The chain joins TRBV5-6 to TRBJ2-5; D is unresolved. V shed 4 bases and J shed 4 bases, with 14 bases lying between them. CDR1 and CDR2 (germline): SGHDT, YYEEEE. There are 14 residues in the CDR3. The CDR3 is CASSRVGSAETQYF. CDR3 DNA sequence: TGTGCCAGCAGCCGGGTAGGCTCCGCAGAGACCCAGTACTTC.

This clonotype appeared a few times. The V call is TRBV20-1, the J call TRBJ1-2; 8 bases align to TRBD1. Losses at the gene ends were 3 bases for V and 8 bases for J; bases not matched to a gene: 11. Germline CDR1 is DFQATT and CDR2 is SNEGSKA (reference sequence). The CDR3 is made up of 14 amino acids. The CDR3 nucleotides read TGCAGTGCTAGGAATACCAGGGGGCGAGACGGCTACACCTTC. Its protein is CSARNTRGRDGYTF.

The rearrangement uses TRBV20-1 and TRBJ2-5, with D possibly TRBD1 on 5 matching bases. V was clipped by 4 bases and J by 6 bases, with 21 bases between them. Germline CDR1 DFQATT, CDR2 SNEGSKA (reference sequence). This CDR3 has 15 amino acids. CDR3 amino acids: CSANSGPRAGQTQYF. The CDR3 DNA reads TGCAGTGCTAACTCAGGGCCCCGGGCTGGGCAGACCCAGTACTTC.

Only a few counts were recorded for this clonotype. The V call is TRBV20-1, the J call TRBJ1-1; D is ambiguous. There are 12 residues in the CDR3. V lost 3 bases to trimming and J lost 7 bases, with 12 bases between them. CDR1 and CDR2 from the germline V gene are DFQATT and SNEGSKA (reference sequence). In DNA, the CDR3 is TGCAGTGCTAGTCGGTGGATGATTGAAGCTTTCTTT. This sequence encodes CSASRWMIEAFF.

This clonotype has more than one count but fewer than ten. J is TRBJ1-2 and V is TRBV20-1; D is perhaps TRBD1 (5 bases). Per germline, CDR1 DFQATT and CDR2 SNEGSKA (reference sequence). Trimming pared 3 bases from V and 4 bases from J, leaving 12 bases between. CDR3 length: 13 residues. As DNA, the CDR3 is TGCAGTGCTAGTATAGCAGGGCTCTATGGCTACACCTTC. Translated, it gives CSASIAGLYGYTF.

This clonotype was counted at least ten times. The chain joins TRBV20-1 to TRBJ2-5; 7 bases match TRBD2. J gave up 2 bases and V 3 bases, and 6 bases lay outside the gene matches. The germline V gene has CDR1 DFQATT and CDR2 SNEGSKA (reference sequence). The CDR3 has 14 amino acids. CDR3 DNA sequence: TGCAGTGCTAGTAGGAGGGAGGGGCAAGAGACCCAGTACTTC. This translates into CSASRREGQETQYF.

The chain is built from TRBV10-3 and TRBJ2-3; 11 bases are a match to TRBD2. Germline assignment: CDR1 ENHRY and CDR2 SYGVKD. V gave up 7 bases and J gave up 6 bases; unmatched junction bases: 6. The CDR3 has 14 residues. CDR3 coding DNA: TGTGCCATCAATAGCGGGGGGGCCTTGGATACGCAGTATTTT. This gives the protein CAINSGGALDTQYF.

The chain uses TRBV19 and TRBJ2-5; no reliable D call. The V end lost 5 bases, the J end lost 3 bases, and 13 bases lay between the germline ends. Germline V gene data show CDR1 as LNHDA and CDR2 as SQIVND (reference sequence). The CDR3 is 14 amino acids. The CDR3 reads CASSSSNGKETQYF. The CDR3 coding sequence is TGTGCCAGTAGTTCATCCAATGGGAAAGAGACCCAGTACTTC.

The rearrangement links TRBV27 to TRBJ2-1, with 7 bases identical to TRBD1. The length of the CDR3 is 16 residues. Per germline, CDR1 MNHEY and CDR2 SMNVEV (reference sequence). With 1 base clipped from V and 1 base from J, the junction kept 4 bases outside the gene matches. The CDR3 loop is CASSLFSGGSYNEQFF. The DNA of the CDR3 is TGTGCCAGCAGTTTATTTTCAGGGGGATCCTACAATGAGCAGTTCTTC.

The rearrangement uses TRBV29-1 and TRBJ2-7, with 8 bases lining up with TRBD1. This CDR3 is 16 amino acids long. Germline CDR1 SQVTM, CDR2 ANQGSEA. Unmatched junction bases numbered 17, after V lost 6 bases and J lost 4 bases. The CDR3 is CSVAHQRPDREYEQYF. The CDR3 DNA sequence: TGCAGCGTGGCCCACCAACGGCCGGACAGGGAATACGAGCAGTACTTC.

The rearrangement uses TRBV5-6 and TRBJ2-5; TRBD2 matches at 10 bases. Germline assignment: CDR1 SGHDT and CDR2 YYEEEE. Unmatched junction bases numbered 7, after V lost 2 bases and J lost 0 bases. The CDR3 spans 17 residues. The CDR3 DNA reads as TGTGCCAGCAGCTTCCCAGCGGGAGGGCCAAACCAAGAGACCCAGTACTTC. It translates to CASSFPAGGPNQETQYF.

This clonotype occurred many times. The chain combines TRBV7-2 with TRBJ1-2; 8 nucleotides line up with TRBD1. Germline CDR1 is SGHTA and CDR2 is FQGNSA. V lost 1 base and J lost 6; bases outside the gene matches: 7. There are 15 residues in the CDR3. CDR3 sequence reads: CASSLGAGGANGYTF. The CDR3 DNA reads as TGTGCCAGCAGCTTAGGGGCAGGGGGCGCGAATGGCTACACCTTC.

This clonotype showed up just a few times. The chain couples TRBV20-1 to TRBJ1-4, with 8 bases identical to TRBD1. The V segment lost 5 bases and the J segment 5 bases; nucleotides outside the gene matches: 4. This CDR3 has 13 residues. Germline loops: CDR1 DFQATT, CDR2 SNEGSKA (reference sequence). CDR3 sequence (DNA): TGCAGTGCTTTCGACAGGGGAAATGAAAAACTGTTTTTT. As protein: CSAFDRGNEKLFF.

The rearrangement uses TRBV5-1 and TRBJ1-1; 7 bases agree with TRBD1. The germline CDR1 and CDR2 sequences are SGHRS and YFSETQ. The length of the CDR3 is 15 residues. V trimming: 7 bases; J trimming: 0 bases; junction bases outside the gene matches: 9. CDR3 region: CASVRDSVMNTEAFF. The CDR3 coding sequence is TGCGCCAGCGTTCGGGACAGTGTCATGAACACTGAAGCTTTCTTT. The variable domain in full, completed from reference TRBV5-1 and TRBJ1-1, reads KAGVTQTPRYLIKTRGQQVTLSCSPISGHRSVSWYQQTPGQGLQFLFEYFSETQRNKGNFPGRFSGRQFSNSRSEMNVSTLELGDSALYLCASVRDSVMNTEAFFGQGTRLTVV.

This clonotype has at least ten counts. The V gene is TRBV29-1, the J gene TRBJ2-7; 9 bases map to TRBD2. V was pared by 6 bases and J by 2 bases, with 8 bases of the junction left unmatched. The CDR3 sequence is 14 residues long. Germline values: CDR1 SQVTM, CDR2 ANQGSEA. This CDR3 reads CSVATSGFTYEQYF. Written as DNA, the CDR3 is TGCAGCGTGGCTACTAGCGGGTTCACCTACGAGCAGTACTTC.

V and J are TRBV2 and TRBJ1-5, with TRBD1 matching over 8 bases. V shed 7 bases and J 4 bases; nucleotides not matched to a gene: 9. The CDR3 is 15 residues long. Germline V lookup: CDR1 SNHLY, CDR2 FYNNEI. The CDR3 DNA reads as TGTGCCAGCACGGGGGACAGGCCAACGAATCAGCCCCAGCATTTT. Translating it yields CASTGDRPTNQPQHF.

The CDR3 DNA reads TGTGCCAGCAGCTTAGGGAGGATGCCGGCGAACACAGATACGCAGTATTTT. It specifies CASSLGRMPANTDTQYF. The chain combines TRBV9 with TRBJ2-3, with a tentative D call TRBD2 (6 bases). V was shortened by 4 bases and J by 2 bases, with 20 bases between the two germline ends. CDR1 and CDR2 from the germline V gene are SGDLS and YYNGEE. This CDR3 contains 17 residues.

This clonotype was detected many times. J is TRBJ2-5 and V is TRBV10-3, with D unresolved. The CDR3 extends over 11 amino acids. CDR1 ENHRY and CDR2 SYGVKD come from the germline V gene. V lost 6 bases and J lost 3, with 5 bases in between. The CDR3 nucleotides are TGTGCCATCAGGGAAAAAGAGACCCAGTACTTC. It is translated as CAIREKETQYF.

This sequence joins TRBV15 and TRBJ2-7; 9 nucleotides line up with TRBD1. Trimming took 0 bases from V and 1 from J; bases not matched to a gene: 4. CDR1 is LNHNV, CDR2 YYDKDF, per germline (reference sequence). CDR3 size: 16 residues. CDR3 nucleotide sequence: TGTGCCACCAGCAGAGAAGTGGGGACAGGGTCCTACGAGCAGTACTTC. This encodes CATSREVGTGSYEQYF.

The rearrangement joins TRBV10-3 to TRBJ1-1; no reliable D call. CDR3 size: 14 residues. Trimming took 6 bases from V and 0 from J, leaving 11 bases between them. CDR1 ENHRY and CDR2 SYGVKD come from the germline V gene. CDR3 nucleotides: TGTGCCATCAGAAGGACCGGGGTGAACACTGAAGCTTTCTTT. The encoded protein is CAIRRTGVNTEAFF.

The J gene is TRBJ2-3, the V gene TRBV6-5; the match to TRBD2 covers 7 bases. The V and J ends lost 2 bases and 4 bases, in that order; junction bases with no gene match: 15. CDR1 and CDR2 from the germline V gene are MNHEY and SVGAGI. The CDR3 runs to 18 residues. The CDR3 sequence: CASSYVATSSLVADTQYF. The CDR3 DNA follows: TGTGCCAGCAGTTACGTTGCGACTAGCTCTTTGGTTGCAGATACGCAGTATTTT.

The rearrangement links TRBV20-1 to TRBJ1-5; D gene unclear. The germline CDR1 and CDR2 sequences are DFQATT and SNEGSKA (reference sequence). The ends were cut back, 0 bases at V and 9 bases at J, with 15 bases in the middle. The CDR3 runs to 14 residues. CDR3 DNA: TGCAGTGCTAGAGATCTGACCCAGGTTCGGCCCCAGCATTTT. Its protein product is CSARDLTQVRPQHF.

This clonotype has more than one count but fewer than ten. This sequence joins TRBV27 and TRBJ2-1, with 11 bases that match TRBD2. Germline lookup yields CDR1 MNHEY and CDR2 SMNVEV (reference sequence). The V and J ends lost 4 bases and 3 bases, in that order; junction bases with no gene match: 5. The CDR3 totals 16 residues. The CDR3 sequence is CASSSYSGGDYNEQFF. CDR3 DNA sequence: TGTGCCAGCAGTTCGTATAGCGGGGGGGACTACAATGAGCAGTTCTTC.

This clonotype was seen a few times. The rearrangement joins TRBV7-6 to TRBJ2-1; tentative D call: TRBD1 (6 bases). There are 19 residues in the CDR3. Per the germline V gene, CDR1 is SGHVS and CDR2 is FNYEAQ. Trimming left V 3 bases short and J 1 base short, with 22 bases between. In nucleotides, the CDR3 is TGTGCCAGCAGCTTTTATAAGGGGGTCCGACCCATATCCTACAATGAGCAGTTCTTC. Translation: CASSFYKGVRPISYNEQFF.

The V and J genes are TRBV20-1 and TRBJ2-7; D remains unclear. CDR1 and CDR2 from the germline V gene are DFQATT and SNEGSKA (reference sequence). The V end lost 7 bases, the J end lost 0 bases, and 7 bases lay between the germline ends. The length of the CDR3 is 11 residues. Here the CDR3 reads CSGDSSYEQYF. In DNA, the CDR3 is TGCAGTGGAGACTCCTCCTACGAGCAGTACTTC.

This chain uses TRBV7-2 with TRBJ2-5; 8 positions match TRBD2. Trimming took 2 bases from V and 8 from J; bases not matched to a gene: 13. Germline V CDR1 and CDR2: SGHTA, FQGNSA. The CDR3 spans 16 residues. CDR3 sequence reads: CASSLPGGPREDTQYF. The CDR3 DNA follows: TGTGCCAGCAGCTTACCGGGGGGGCCGAGGGAGGACACCCAGTACTTC. The entire variable domain, with the rest obtained from reference TRBV7-2 and TRBJ2-5, is as follows: GAGVSQSPSNKVTEKGKDVELRCDPISGHTALYWYRQSLGQGLEFLIYFQGNSAPDKSGLPSDRFSAERTGGSVSTLTIQRTQQEDSAVYLCASSLPGGPREDTQYFGPGTRLLVL.

V gene TRBV20-1 combines with J gene TRBJ1-5; D is undetermined. CDR1 is DFQATT, CDR2 SNEGSKA, per germline (reference sequence). This CDR3 is built from 12 residues. V was clipped by 5 bases and J by 5 bases, with 10 bases between them. The CDR3 coding sequence is TGCAGTGCTTACGACGGGGATCAGCCCCAGCATTTT. Translation gives CSAYDGDQPQHF.